This is a list of T cell receptor beta chains from one sample in a study of blood T cell repertoires in COVID-19. The assay was immunoSEQ multiplex PCR, and TCRdb's table has in-frame clones only and misses some. The sample carries more than 150,000 clones, more than 70% recorded once. Sequencing input: peripheral blood. These receptors all stem from a woman older than 75 with active or convalescent COVID-19. Each CDR3 is given with its conserved first and last residue. A D gene is named only where the DNA matches it firmly. Only some rows state a clone size, as once, few, many or a class for expanded clones.

cdr3_aa cdr3_nt j_call v_call clone_size d_call
CASRNRDKRNTIYF TGTGCCAGCAGGAACCGGGACAAAAGGAACACCATATATTTT TRBJ1-3 TRBV6-5 few .
CASSNPRTGNYEQYF TGTGCCAGCAGCAATCCAAGGACAGGGAACTACGAGCAGTACTTC TRBJ2-7 TRBV7-9 . TRBD1
CASTSSGGYTQYF TGTGCCAGCACCTCGTCGGGCGGGTATACGCAGTATTTT TRBJ2-3 TRBV28 . .
CASSQEGGLEGETQYF TGCGCCAGCAGCCAAGAAGGGGGCCTCGAAGGGGAGACCCAGTACTTC TRBJ2-5 TRBV4-1 . TRBD1
CASSELTGSDTEAFF TGCGCCAGCAGCGAGCTAACAGGGAGCGACACTGAAGCTTTCTTT TRBJ1-1 TRBV5-1 . .
CASSLFGGEEKLFF TGCGCCAGCAGCTTATTCGGCGGAGAGGAAAAACTGTTTTTT TRBJ1-4 TRBV5-1 . .
CASSPRTGRQPQHF TGTGCCAGCAGTCCAAGGACAGGGAGGCAGCCCCAGCATTTT TRBJ1-5 TRBV28 . TRBD1
CASRTGINNEQFF TGCGCCAGCCGGACAGGCATCAACAATGAGCAGTTCTTC TRBJ2-1 TRBV10-2 few TRBD1
CASSQRLGTSGGQSSYEQYF TGTGCCAGCAGTCAGCGGCTTGGGACTAGCGGGGGCCAAAGCTCCTACGAGCAGTACTTC TRBJ2-7 TRBV4-2 few TRBD2
CASSRGQGSGTGELFF TGTGCCAGCAGCCGGGGACAGGGTTCGGGCACCGGGGAGCTGTTTTTT TRBJ2-2 TRBV3-1/TRBV3-2 . TRBD1
CASSLTGPGANVLTF TGCGCCAGCAGCTTGACAGGGCCTGGGGCCAACGTCCTGACTTTC TRBJ2-6 TRBV5-1 . .
CASSHAPRARNEKLFF TGCGCCAGCAGCCACGCCCCCAGGGCCCGGAATGAAAAACTGTTTTTT TRBJ1-4 TRBV4-1 once .
CASSLWAAGRGQPQHF TGTGCCAGCAGCTTATGGGCTGCCGGGAGGGGTCAGCCCCAGCATTTT TRBJ1-5 TRBV7-8 few .
CASSLGQGPDTQYF TGCGCCAGCAGCCTGGGACAGGGCCCAGATACGCAGTATTTT TRBJ2-3 TRBV5-1 . TRBD1
CASTNRGRLDTQYF TGTGCCAGTACGAACAGGGGGCGTTTAGATACGCAGTATTTT TRBJ2-3 TRBV19 . TRBD1
CASSSWRRGSNQPQHF TGTGCCAGCAGCTCTTGGCGAAGGGGCTCGAATCAGCCCCAGCATTTT TRBJ1-5 TRBV28 . .
CASSPMGQGPYEQYF TGTGCCAGCAGCCCCATGGGACAGGGTCCCTACGAGCAGTACTTC TRBJ2-7 TRBV5-4 . TRBD1
CASSISSGGRETQYF TGTGCCAGTAGTATTTCTAGCGGGGGGCGGGAGACCCAGTACTTC TRBJ2-5 TRBV19 . TRBD2
CASSYGTSGDYNEQFF TGTGCCAGCAGTTACGGGACTAGCGGGGATTACAATGAGCAGTTCTTC TRBJ2-1 TRBV6-6 . TRBD2
CASSLEQGPFSTDTQYF TGCGCCAGCAGCTTGGAGCAGGGTCCTTTCAGCACAGATACGCAGTATTTT TRBJ2-3 TRBV5-1 . .
CASRDFTGELFF TGCGCCAGCCGGGACTTCACCGGGGAGCTGTTTTTT TRBJ2-2 TRBV10-2 few .
CASSPNSSYEQYF TGTGCCAGCTCACCTAACAGCTCCTACGAGCAGTACTTC TRBJ2-7 TRBV18 . .
CASSLDRVETQYF TGTGCCAGCAGTCTGGACAGGGTGGAGACCCAGTACTTC TRBJ2-5 TRBV2 . TRBD1
CAISSTGVGTEAFF TGTGCCATCAGTTCGACAGGGGTTGGCACTGAAGCTTTCTTT TRBJ1-1 TRBV10-3 . TRBD1
CASSYSTGGNRNTIYF TGTGCCAGCAGTTACTCGACCGGGGGAAATAGAAACACCATATATTTT TRBJ1-3 TRBV6-5 once .
CSVEISEYQPQHF TGCAGCGTTGAAATATCAGAATATCAGCCCCAGCATTTT TRBJ1-5 TRBV29-1 once .
CASTPRGSKSNQPQHF TGTGCCAGCACGCCACGGGGTTCGAAAAGCAATCAGCCCCAGCATTTT TRBJ1-5 TRBV21-1 once .
CASTPGWWLCEKLFF TGTGCCAGCACCCCCGGGTGGTGGTTATGCGAAAAACTGTTTTTT TRBJ1-4 TRBV6-4 . .
CASSQGTGNYGYTF TGTGCCAGCAGTCAAGGGACAGGGAATTATGGCTACACCTTC TRBJ1-2 TRBV6-6 few TRBD1
CSVARDPYEQYF TGCAGCGTTGCCCGGGATCCCTACGAGCAGTACTTC TRBJ2-7 TRBV29-1 . .
CASRVTSGYNEQFF TGTGCCAGCAGGGTAACTAGCGGTTACAATGAGCAGTTCTTC TRBJ2-1 TRBV6-5 . TRBD2
CASSSSWRGGFYEQYF TGTGCCAGCAGTTCCTCCTGGAGGGGGGGCTTTTACGAGCAGTACTTC TRBJ2-7 TRBV6-6 few .
CATSGTSGGYNEQFF TGTGCCACCAGCGGTACTAGCGGGGGCTACAATGAGCAGTTCTTC TRBJ2-1 TRBV15 . TRBD2
CASTAPGGNEQFF TGTGCCAGCACCGCCCCGGGAGGCAATGAGCAGTTCTTC TRBJ2-1 TRBV7-6 . TRBD2
CASSVMASNQPQHF TGTGCCAGCAGCGTAATGGCTAGCAATCAGCCCCAGCATTTT TRBJ1-5 TRBV5-6 . .
CASSQVAGRLGGETQYF TGTGCCAGCAGCCAAGTCGCGGGAAGGCTGGGCGGAGAGACCCAGTACTTC TRBJ2-5 TRBV4-2 . .
CASSLNSGGAYEQYF TGTGCCAGCAGCTTAAACAGCGGGGGGGCCTACGAGCAGTACTTC TRBJ2-7 TRBV7-2 . TRBD2
CASSPTFLVLAGEGFTEAFF TGTGCCAGCAGTCCTACGTTTTTGGTATTGGCAGGGGAAGGGTTCACTGAAGCTTTCTTT TRBJ1-1 TRBV27 . .
CVSSQGQAAFF TGTGTCAGCAGTCAAGGACAGGCGGCTTTCTTT TRBJ1-1 TRBV12-3/TRBV12-4 . TRBD1
CASQRQGAYEQYF TGTGCCAGCCAACGACAGGGGGCCTACGAGCAGTACTTC TRBJ2-7 TRBV28 . TRBD1
CASSRGTAGYSGNTIYF TGTGCCAGCAGCCGAGGGACGGCGGGGTATTCCGGAAACACCATATATTTT TRBJ1-3 TRBV28 . .
CSVEISGHQETQYF TGCAGCGTTGAAATAAGTGGCCACCAAGAGACCCAGTACTTC TRBJ2-5 TRBV29-1 . .
CASSDGTGFGYTF TGTGCCAGCAGTGATGGAACAGGGTTTGGCTACACCTTC TRBJ1-2 TRBV6-1 . .
CASSSLSGGRPNTEAFF TGTGCCAGCAGCTCGTTATCGGGGGGCAGGCCGAACACTGAAGCTTTCTTT TRBJ1-1 TRBV11-3 . .
CASSLVLAGGYEQYF TGTGCCAGCAGCTTAGTTCTAGCGGGGGGATACGAGCAGTACTTC TRBJ2-7 TRBV7-8 . TRBD2
CASSPMMGQLNYGYTF TGTGCCAGCAGTCCCATGATGGGACAGCTAAACTATGGCTACACCTTC TRBJ1-2 TRBV6-2/TRBV6-3 . TRBD1